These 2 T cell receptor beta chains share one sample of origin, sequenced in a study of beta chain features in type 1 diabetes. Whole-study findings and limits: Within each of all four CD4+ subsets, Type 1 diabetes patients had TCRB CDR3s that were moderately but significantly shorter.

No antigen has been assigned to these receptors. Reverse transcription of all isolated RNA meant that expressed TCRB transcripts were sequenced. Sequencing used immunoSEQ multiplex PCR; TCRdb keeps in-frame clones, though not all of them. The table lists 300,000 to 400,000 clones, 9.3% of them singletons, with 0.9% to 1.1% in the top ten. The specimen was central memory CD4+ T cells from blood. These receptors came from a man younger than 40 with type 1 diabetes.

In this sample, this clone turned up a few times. In DNA, the CDR3 is TGCGCCAGCAGTGTTGGCAGATACAATGAGCAGTTCTTC. It codes for CASSVGRYNEQFF. The rearrangement joins TRBV10-1 to TRBJ2-1; D gene unclear. The germline V gene encodes CDR1 WNHNN and CDR2 SYGVQD (reference sequence). V was pared by 4 bases and J by 4 bases, with 8 bases between. The CDR3 is 13 residues long.

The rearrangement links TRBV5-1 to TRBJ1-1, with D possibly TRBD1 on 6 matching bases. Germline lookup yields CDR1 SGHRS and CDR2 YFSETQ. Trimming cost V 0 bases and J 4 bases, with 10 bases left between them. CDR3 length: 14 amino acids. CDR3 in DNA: TGCGCCAGCAGCTTGGATGGGGGCGGCACTGAAGCTTTCTTT. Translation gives CASSLDGGGTEAFF.